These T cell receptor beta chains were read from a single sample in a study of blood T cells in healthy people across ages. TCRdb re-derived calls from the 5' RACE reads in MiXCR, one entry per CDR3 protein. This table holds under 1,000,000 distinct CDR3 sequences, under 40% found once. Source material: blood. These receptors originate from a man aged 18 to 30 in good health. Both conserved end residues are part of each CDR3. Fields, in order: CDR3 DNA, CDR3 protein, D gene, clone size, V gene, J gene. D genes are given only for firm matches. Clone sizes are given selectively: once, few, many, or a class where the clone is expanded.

CDR3nt: TGTGCCAGCAGCTTAGCGTTCGGGGATCAAGAGACCCAGTACTTC; CDR3aa: CASSLAFGDQETQYF; d_gene: .; abundance: few; v_gene: TRBV7-9; j_gene: TRBJ2-5
CDR3nt: TGTGCCAGCACTACTGGGGCCTCAAACACCATATATTTT; CDR3aa: CASTTGASNTIYF; d_gene: .; abundance: .; v_gene: TRBV12-3/TRBV12-4; j_gene: TRBJ1-3
CDR3nt: TGTGCCACCACCGGGACAAGGAACACTGAAGCTTTCTTT; CDR3aa: CATTGTRNTEAFF; d_gene: .; abundance: .; v_gene: TRBV7-9; j_gene: TRBJ1-1
CDR3nt: TGTGCCAGCAGCCGTGGGACAGGTGACTTTTACGAGCAGTACTTC; CDR3aa: CASSRGTGDFYEQYF; d_gene: TRBD1; abundance: few; v_gene: TRBV11-2; j_gene: TRBJ2-7
CDR3nt: TGTGCCAGTAGCCGGGACAGGGATATTGATGAGCAGTACTTC; CDR3aa: CASSRDRDIDEQYF; d_gene: TRBD1; abundance: .; v_gene: TRBV19; j_gene: TRBJ2-4
CDR3nt: TGTGCCAGCAGCTTAGTCGTCGGGGGCGGTGGGAGTGGCTACACCTTC; CDR3aa: CASSLVVGGGGSGYTF; d_gene: .; abundance: .; v_gene: TRBV7-9; j_gene: TRBJ1-2
CDR3nt: TGTGCCAGCAGTTTAACCCCCAGGGTTGGTGAAAAACTGTTTTTT; CDR3aa: CASSLTPRVGEKLFF; d_gene: .; abundance: many; v_gene: TRBV27; j_gene: TRBJ1-4
CDR3nt: TGTGCCAGCAGCTTAGTCGTGGGAGAAGAGACCCAGTTCTTC; CDR3aa: CASSLVVGEETQFF; d_gene: .; abundance: .; v_gene: TRBV7-2; j_gene: TRBJ2-1
CDR3nt: TGTGCCAGCAGTTCTACGGACAGGGGTGCGCAGTATTTT; CDR3aa: CASSSTDRGAQYF; d_gene: TRBD1; abundance: few; v_gene: TRBV6-2/TRBV6-3; j_gene: TRBJ2-3
CDR3nt: TGCGCCAGCAGCCAAAGCAGCTTGAACACTAAAGCTTTCTTT; CDR3aa: CASSQSSLNTKAFF; d_gene: .; abundance: .; v_gene: TRBV4-1; j_gene: TRBJ1-1
CDR3nt: TGTGCCAGCAGCTCGGGGGGACTAGCGGGAGGATCAATCTACTACGAGCAGTACTTC; CDR3aa: CASSSGGLAGGSIYYEQYF; d_gene: TRBD2; abundance: .; v_gene: TRBV7-2; j_gene: TRBJ2-7
CDR3nt: TGTGCCAGCAGCTTAGACGGGGGGACAGGTGAGCAGTTCTTC; CDR3aa: CASSLDGGTGEQFF; d_gene: .; abundance: .; v_gene: TRBV7-9; j_gene: TRBJ2-1
CDR3nt: TGTGCCAGCAGCCCCGGGACTACAGGGGAGACCCAGTACTTC; CDR3aa: CASSPGTTGETQYF; d_gene: .; abundance: many; v_gene: TRBV5-7; j_gene: TRBJ2-5
CDR3nt: TGTGTCAGCAGCAAGGGACAGGTCGATGAGCAGTTCTTC; CDR3aa: CVSSKGQVDEQFF; d_gene: TRBD1; abundance: .; v_gene: TRBV5-5; j_gene: TRBJ2-1
CDR3nt: TGCAGTGCCCTGGACAGGGATCGGGCTAATGAAAAACTGTTTTTT; CDR3aa: CSALDRDRANEKLFF; d_gene: TRBD1; abundance: .; v_gene: TRBV20-1; j_gene: TRBJ1-4
CDR3nt: TGTGCCAGCAGCCAAGATTCGGGACACCGACCCAGCACAGATACGCAGTATTTT; CDR3aa: CASSQDSGHRPSTDTQYF; d_gene: .; abundance: .; v_gene: TRBV3-1; j_gene: TRBJ2-3
CDR3nt: TGTGCCAGCAGTCCACGGACAAGTAGCTATGGCTACACCTTC; CDR3aa: CASSPRTSSYGYTF; d_gene: .; abundance: .; v_gene: TRBV27; j_gene: TRBJ1-2
CDR3nt: TGTGCCAGCAGCCGGGGACAGGGGGGCACTGAAGCTTTCTTT; CDR3aa: CASSRGQGGTEAFF; d_gene: TRBD1; abundance: .; v_gene: TRBV6-6; j_gene: TRBJ1-1
CDR3nt: TGTGCCAGCAGCGTAGGGGGGGGGGCTGGTAATGGGCAGTTCTTC; CDR3aa: CASSVGGGAGNGQFF; d_gene: .; abundance: .; v_gene: TRBV9; j_gene: TRBJ2-1
CDR3nt: TGTGCCAGCAGCTCCCGAGGACTAGCGGAATTAGAGACCCAGTACTTC; CDR3aa: CASSSRGLAELETQYF; d_gene: TRBD2; abundance: .; v_gene: TRBV7-9; j_gene: TRBJ2-5
CDR3nt: TGTGCCGGGGTAATCGGGCGCTGGGAGCAGTACTTC; CDR3aa: CAGVIGRWEQYF; d_gene: .; abundance: .; v_gene: TRBV6-5; j_gene: TRBJ2-7
CDR3nt: TGTGCCAGCAGTGAAATGACTAGGGGCTACACCTTC; CDR3aa: CASSEMTRGYTF; d_gene: .; abundance: many; v_gene: TRBV25-1; j_gene: TRBJ1-2
CDR3nt: TGCGCCAGCAGCCAAGATAGGGGACTAGCGGGACGAAACCCCACCGGGGAGCTGTTTTTT; CDR3aa: CASSQDRGLAGRNPTGELFF; d_gene: TRBD2; abundance: .; v_gene: TRBV4-3; j_gene: TRBJ2-2
CDR3nt: TGTGCCAGCAGCGAGTATTCTACAGGGGGAGATACGCAGTATTTT; CDR3aa: CASSEYSTGGDTQYF; d_gene: TRBD1; abundance: .; v_gene: TRBV9; j_gene: TRBJ2-3
CDR3nt: TGCGCCAGCAGCCAAGCGGTGTCGTCAGCTAGCGGTCAACAAGAGACCCAGTACTTC; CDR3aa: CASSQAVSSASGQQETQYF; d_gene: TRBD2; abundance: few; v_gene: TRBV4-3; j_gene: TRBJ2-5
CDR3nt: TGTGCCAGCAGCCCGGGACATCCCCAGCATTTT; CDR3aa: CASSPGHPQHF; d_gene: .; abundance: few; v_gene: TRBV28; j_gene: TRBJ1-5
CDR3nt: TGCAGTGCTCGGGACAGGGAGGGGAATGAGCAGTTCTTC; CDR3aa: CSARDREGNEQFF; d_gene: TRBD1; abundance: few; v_gene: TRBV20-1; j_gene: TRBJ2-1
CDR3nt: TGTGCCAGCAGTACACAGATCGTGGAAGAGACCCAGTACTTC; CDR3aa: CASSTQIVEETQYF; d_gene: .; abundance: once; v_gene: TRBV12-3/TRBV12-4; j_gene: TRBJ2-5
CDR3nt: TGTGCCAGCAGCAGAAGCCCGACAGGGACGGCGAATGAGCAGTTCTTC; CDR3aa: CASSRSPTGTANEQFF; d_gene: TRBD1; abundance: .; v_gene: TRBV7-2; j_gene: TRBJ2-1
CDR3nt: TGTGCCACCAGCAGAGCGGACAGGGGGCGTAATTCACCCCTCCACTTT; CDR3aa: CATSRADRGRNSPLHF; d_gene: TRBD1; abundance: .; v_gene: TRBV15; j_gene: TRBJ1-6
CDR3nt: TGTGCCAGCAGTTCGACAGGGGGCGCGTGGAATGAGCAGTTCTTC; CDR3aa: CASSSTGGAWNEQFF; d_gene: TRBD1; abundance: .; v_gene: TRBV6-6; j_gene: TRBJ2-1
CDR3nt: TGTGCCAGCAGTTGGAGCGGGGGGGATGAGACCCAGTACTTC; CDR3aa: CASSWSGGDETQYF; d_gene: TRBD2; abundance: many; v_gene: TRBV12-3/TRBV12-4; j_gene: TRBJ2-5
CDR3nt: TGTGCCAGCAGCCCGGGACGACTTGGCTACACCTTC; CDR3aa: CASSPGRLGYTF; d_gene: .; abundance: .; v_gene: TRBV12-3/TRBV12-4; j_gene: TRBJ1-2
CDR3nt: TGTGCCAGCAGCTTCCGGGTAGCGGGCCCGGATACCGGGGAGCTGTTTTTT; CDR3aa: CASSFRVAGPDTGELFF; d_gene: TRBD2; abundance: .; v_gene: TRBV7-2; j_gene: TRBJ2-2
CDR3nt: TGTGCCAGCAGCCCGACAGGGACAGGGGACATTCAGTACTTC; CDR3aa: CASSPTGTGDIQYF; d_gene: TRBD1; abundance: few; v_gene: TRBV3-1; j_gene: TRBJ2-4
CDR3nt: TGTGCCAGCAGCTTGGCTAGCGGGGGGGACGCCTACGAGCAGTACTTC; CDR3aa: CASSLASGGDAYEQYF; d_gene: TRBD2; abundance: .; v_gene: TRBV7-2; j_gene: TRBJ2-7
CDR3nt: TGTGCTAGTGGTCCCGGGACAGGGGAAGGCGAGACCCAGTACTTC; CDR3aa: CASGPGTGEGETQYF; d_gene: TRBD1; abundance: .; v_gene: TRBV12-5; j_gene: TRBJ2-5
CDR3nt: TGTGCCACCAGCAGAGGTCAGGGAACCTACGAGCAGTACTTC; CDR3aa: CATSRGQGTYEQYF; d_gene: .; abundance: many; v_gene: TRBV15; j_gene: TRBJ2-7
CDR3nt: TGCAGTGCTATCCTAATAGCGGGGGGGCTTAATGAGCAGTTCTTC; CDR3aa: CSAILIAGGLNEQFF; d_gene: TRBD2; abundance: many; v_gene: TRBV20-1; j_gene: TRBJ2-1
CDR3nt: TGTGCCAGCAGTCTGGACGGGCGCTATGGCTACACCTTC; CDR3aa: CASSLDGRYGYTF; d_gene: .; abundance: few; v_gene: TRBV25-1; j_gene: TRBJ1-2
CDR3nt: TGTGCCAGCAGCCTTAGCGGGGGGGCGACAGATACGCAGTATTTT; CDR3aa: CASSLSGGATDTQYF; d_gene: TRBD2; abundance: many; v_gene: TRBV12-3/TRBV12-4; j_gene: TRBJ2-3
CDR3nt: TGTGCCAGCAGCCAAGACTTTTTTAGCGGGGGTTCCTACAATGAGCAGTACTTC; CDR3aa: CASSQDFFSGGSYNEQYF; d_gene: TRBD2; abundance: .; v_gene: TRBV3-1; j_gene: TRBJ2-7
CDR3nt: TGTGCCAGCAGTTTAGTAGTTACTCGGGGATCCTACGAGCAGTACTTC; CDR3aa: CASSLVVTRGSYEQYF; d_gene: .; abundance: .; v_gene: TRBV12-3/TRBV12-4; j_gene: TRBJ2-7